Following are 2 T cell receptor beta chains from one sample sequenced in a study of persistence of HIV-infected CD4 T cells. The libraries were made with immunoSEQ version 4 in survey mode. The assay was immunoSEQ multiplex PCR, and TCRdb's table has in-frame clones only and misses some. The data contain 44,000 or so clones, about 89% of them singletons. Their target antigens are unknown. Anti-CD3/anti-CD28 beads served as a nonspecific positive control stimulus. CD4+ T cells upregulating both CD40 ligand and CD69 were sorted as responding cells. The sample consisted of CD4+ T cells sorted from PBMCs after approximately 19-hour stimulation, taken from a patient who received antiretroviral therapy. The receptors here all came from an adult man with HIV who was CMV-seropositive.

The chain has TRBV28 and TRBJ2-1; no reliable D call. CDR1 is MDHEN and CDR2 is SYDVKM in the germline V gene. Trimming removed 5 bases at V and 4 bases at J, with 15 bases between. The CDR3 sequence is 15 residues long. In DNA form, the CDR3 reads TGTGCCAGCAGTGTTGGCCGGTTCCGATACAATGAGCAGTTCTTC. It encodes CASSVGRFRYNEQFF.

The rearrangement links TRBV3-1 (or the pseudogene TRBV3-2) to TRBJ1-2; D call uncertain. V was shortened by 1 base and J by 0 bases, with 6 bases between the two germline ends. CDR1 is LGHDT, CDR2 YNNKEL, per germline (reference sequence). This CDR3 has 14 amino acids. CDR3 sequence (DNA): TGTGCCAGCAGCCAAGTCCTTGCTAACTATGGCTACACCTTC. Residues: CASSQVLANYGYTF.